These 14 T cell receptor beta chains were sequenced from one sample in a study of shared clonotypes between healthy human individuals (dated by TCRdb to 2020 to 2022). The library was prepared using the immunoSEQ multiplex PCR assay. Held by TCRdb, this immuneACCESS table contains in-frame sequences only and omits some clones. Under half of the omission traces to an unresolved V gene where checked; the cause of the rest is unknown. Here the sample has some 1 million clones; more than 65% occur a single time. Over 1.3% of the sample goes to the ten largest clones. Sequencing input: memory CD4+ T cells sorted from blood. This specimen's cell subset or site label, interpreted: CD45RA-negative fraction. These receptors all come from a man aged 18 to 29 in good health.

This chain connects TRBV30 to TRBJ2-3; possible D gene TRBD2, 6 bases. Germline V gives CDR1 GTSNPN, CDR2 SVGIG (reference sequence). The CDR3 totals 13 residues. The V end lost 1 base, the J end lost 7 bases, and 12 bases lay between the germline ends. CDR3 amino acids: CAWSGLEMNTQYF. The CDR3 DNA reads TGTGCCTGGAGTGGACTAGAAATGAATACGCAGTATTTT.

The chain carries TRBV25-1 and TRBJ2-5, with a tentative D call TRBD2 (6 bases). The V gene's germline CDR1 is MGHDK and CDR2 SYGVNS. The CDR3 has 15 amino acids. V was pared by 2 bases and J by 2 bases, with 12 bases between. In DNA, the CDR3 is TGTGCCAGCAGTGAAGCCCGGGGGTTACAAGAGACCCAGTACTTC. The encoded protein is CASSEARGLQETQYF.

This clone was observed many times. Other DNA sequences in this specimen translate into the identical CDR3. This chain links TRBV5-1 with TRBJ1-3, with D maybe TRBD1 (6 bases). The V gene lost 0 bases and the J gene lost 1 base, with 8 bases spanning the gap. This CDR3 has 15 residues. Looked up from germline, CDR1 is SGHRS and CDR2 is YFSETQ. This CDR3 reads CASSLGTASGNTIYF. The CDR3 region has the DNA TGCGCCAGCAGCTTGGGGACAGCTTCTGGAAACACCATATATTTT.

This chain's CDR3 is CASTRDTPGQETQYF. CDR3 sequence (DNA): TGTGCCAGCACCAGGGACACCCCTGGCCAAGAGACCCAGTACTTC. The genes are TRBV28 and TRBJ2-5; D perhaps matches TRBD1 (6 bases). With 7 bases removed from V and 1 base from J, the gap between germline ends came to 16 bases. Germline V gene sequence: CDR1 MDHEN, CDR2 SYDVKM. The CDR3 covers 15 residues.

V gene TRBV7-9 combines with J gene TRBJ1-1, with D possibly TRBD1 on 5 matching bases. The germline V gene has CDR1 SEHNR and CDR2 FQNEAQ (reference sequence). V lost 2 bases and J 3 bases, leaving 16 bases between the germline ends. The CDR3 runs to 16 residues. The chain's CDR3 is CASSLIRGKEDTEAFF. The CDR3 nucleotides read TGTGCCAGCAGCTTAATACGGGGGAAGGAGGACACTGAAGCTTTCTTT.

The CDR3 nucleotides are TGTGCCAGCAGCTTAGGAGTCCAGGGGAGCACAGATACGCAGTATTTT. It codes for CASSLGVQGSTDTQYF. The rearrangement links TRBV11-3 to TRBJ2-3; possibly TRBD1 for D (6 bases). V gave up 1 base and J gave up 0 bases, with 11 bases separating them. In germline, CDR1 is SGHNT, CDR2 YENEEA. This CDR3 has 16 residues.

The V gene is TRBV7-8, the J gene TRBJ2-5; D is unresolved. Per germline, CDR1 SGHVS and CDR2 FQNEAQ. V lost 10 bases and J 5 bases, leaving 5 bases between the germline ends. The CDR3 is made up of 9 amino acids. The CDR3 sequence: CATRETQYF. CDR3 coding DNA: TGTGCCACTCGGGAGACCCAGTACTTC.

CDR3 sequence (DNA): TGTGCCAGCAGCTTCCCGGACGCATTCTCTAATGAAAAACTGTTTTTT. Its protein product is CASSFPDAFSNEKLFF. The chain has TRBV5-5 and TRBJ1-4; D is undetermined. The CDR3 extends over 16 amino acids. The germline V gene has CDR1 SGHKS and CDR2 YYEKEE (reference sequence). Trimming removed 2 bases from V and 3 bases from J, with 14 bases in between.

The rearrangement uses TRBV10-2 and TRBJ2-3, with D possibly matching TRBD2 (6 bases). The CDR3 has 17 amino acids. The V gene lost 3 bases and the J gene lost 3 bases, with 19 bases spanning the gap. Germline assignment: CDR1 WSHSY and CDR2 SAAADI. CDR3 nucleotides: TGCGCCAGCAGTGACCCGATTAGGAGGGAAAGGACAGATACGCAGTATTTT. As protein: CASSDPIRRERTDTQYF.

This clone was observed a single time. The rearrangement uses TRBV12-5 and TRBJ2-7; D remains ambiguous. The germline CDR1 and CDR2 sequences are LGHNT and FRNRAP. Trimming removed 0 bases at V and 4 bases at J, with 7 bases between. This CDR3 comprises 13 residues. The CDR3 is CASGLVRLYEQYF. As DNA, the CDR3 is TGTGCTAGTGGTTTGGTACGCTTATACGAGCAGTACTTC.

The rearrangement links TRBV18 to TRBJ2-3; tentatively, D is TRBD1 (6 bases). Trimming cost V 3 bases and J 4 bases, with 11 bases left between them. Germline V CDR1 and CDR2: KGHSH, LQKENI. This CDR3 contains 14 residues. CDR3 sequence reads: CASSPAGAPDTQYF. In DNA, the CDR3 is TGTGCCAGCTCACCGGCAGGGGCCCCAGATACGCAGTATTTT.

Comments on this clone: The same CDR3 can be traced to other DNA sequences in this sample. The rearrangement uses TRBV5-6 and TRBJ2-7; D call uncertain. V was clipped by 2 bases and J by 3 bases, with 6 bases between them. The CDR3 is 12 amino acids. Germline V CDR1 and CDR2: SGHDT, YYEEEE. The CDR3 spells CASSLSGYEQYF. DNA of the CDR3: TGTGCCAGCAGCTTATCCGGCTACGAGCAGTACTTC.

This clone was seen a few times. At the DNA level, this CDR3 is encoded by other sequences in the same sample as well. The genes are TRBV30 and TRBJ1-1; D gene uncertain. Trimming removed 1 base from V and 5 bases from J, with 5 bases in between. This CDR3 spans 11 amino acids. CDR1 and CDR2 from the germline V gene are GTSNPN and SVGIG (reference sequence). For the CDR3, the DNA is TGTGCCTGGAGTGGTAGGACTGAAGCTTTCTTT. It specifies CAWSGRTEAFF.

This rearrangement joins TRBV18 to TRBJ1-1; D is perhaps TRBD1 (5 bases). Germline V gene data show CDR1 as KGHSH and CDR2 as LQKENI. V gave up 3 bases and J gave up 6 bases, with 17 bases separating them. This CDR3 is built from 15 residues. The CDR3 reads CASSPHPGGESEAFF. Written as DNA, the CDR3 is TGTGCCAGCTCACCCCACCCCGGGGGGGAATCTGAAGCTTTCTTT.